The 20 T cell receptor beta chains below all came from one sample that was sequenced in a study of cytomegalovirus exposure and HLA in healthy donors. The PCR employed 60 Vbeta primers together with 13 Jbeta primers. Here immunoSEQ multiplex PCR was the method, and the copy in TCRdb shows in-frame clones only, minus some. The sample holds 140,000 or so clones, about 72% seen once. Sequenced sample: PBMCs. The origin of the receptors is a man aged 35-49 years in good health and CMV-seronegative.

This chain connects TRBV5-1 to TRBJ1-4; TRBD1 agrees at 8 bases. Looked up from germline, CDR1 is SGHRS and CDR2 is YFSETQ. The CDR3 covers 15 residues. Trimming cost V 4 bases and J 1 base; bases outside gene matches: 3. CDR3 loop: CASSKGQGTNEKLFF. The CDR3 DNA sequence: TGCGCCAGCAGCAAAGGACAGGGAACTAATGAAAAACTGTTTTTT.

The CDR3 bases are TGTGCCATCAGTCGACTAGCGGGGGGGCAAGAGACCCAGTACTTC. Translating it yields CAISRLAGGQETQYF. J is TRBJ2-5 and V is TRBV10-3; 14 bases map to TRBD2. The ends lost 5 bases at V and 2 bases at J; junction bases unmatched: 1. CDR3 length: 15 residues. Germline loops: CDR1 ENHRY, CDR2 SYGVKD.

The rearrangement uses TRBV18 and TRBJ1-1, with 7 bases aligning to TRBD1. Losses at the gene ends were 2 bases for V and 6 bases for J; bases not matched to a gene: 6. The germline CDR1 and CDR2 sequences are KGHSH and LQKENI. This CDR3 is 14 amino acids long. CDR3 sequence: CASSPGTAGSEAFF. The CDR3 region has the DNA TGTGCCAGCTCACCAGGGACAGCTGGGTCTGAAGCTTTCTTT. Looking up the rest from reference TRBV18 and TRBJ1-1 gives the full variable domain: NAGVMQNPRHLVRRRGQEARLRCSPMKGHSHVYWYRQLPEEGLKFMVYLQKENIIDESGMPKERFSAEFPKEGPSILRIQQVVRGDSAAYFCASSPGTAGSEAFFGQGTRLTVV.

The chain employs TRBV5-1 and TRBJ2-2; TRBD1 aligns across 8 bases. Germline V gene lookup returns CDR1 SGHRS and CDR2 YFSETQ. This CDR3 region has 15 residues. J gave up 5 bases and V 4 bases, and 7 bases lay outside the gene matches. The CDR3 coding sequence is TGCGCCAGCAGCGACTGGACAGGGCAAACCGGGGAGCTGTTTTTT. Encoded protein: CASSDWTGQTGELFF.

Here the CDR3 reads CASSQDRGLYEQYF. DNA of the CDR3: TGTGCCAGCAGCCAGGACAGGGGGCTCTACGAGCAGTACTTC. The chain has TRBV5-4 and TRBJ2-7, with 11 bases lining up with TRBD1. Unmatched junction bases numbered 3, after V lost 4 bases and J lost 3 bases. The CDR3 is 14 residues long. The germline V gene encodes CDR1 SGHNT and CDR2 YYREEE (reference sequence).

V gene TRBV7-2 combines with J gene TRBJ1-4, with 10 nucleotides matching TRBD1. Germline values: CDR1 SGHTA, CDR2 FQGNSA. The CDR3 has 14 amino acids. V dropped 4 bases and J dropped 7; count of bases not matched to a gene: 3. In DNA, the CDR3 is TGTGCCAGCAGCTCGGACAGGGGGAGTGAAAAACTGTTTTTT. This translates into CASSSDRGSEKLFF.

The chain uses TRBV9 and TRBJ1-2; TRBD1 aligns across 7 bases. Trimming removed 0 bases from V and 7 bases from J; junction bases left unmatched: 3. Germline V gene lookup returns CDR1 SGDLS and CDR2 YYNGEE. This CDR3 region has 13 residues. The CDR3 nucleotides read TGTGCCAGCAGCGTAGGGAGGGGGCCTGGCTACACCTTC. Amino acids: CASSVGRGPGYTF.

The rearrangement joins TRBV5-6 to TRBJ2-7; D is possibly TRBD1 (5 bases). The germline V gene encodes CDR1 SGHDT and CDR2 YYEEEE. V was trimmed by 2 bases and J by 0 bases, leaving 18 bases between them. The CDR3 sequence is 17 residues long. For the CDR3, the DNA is TGTGCCAGCAGCTTTGGGGAACCCAGGGTTTTCTCCTACGAGCAGTACTTC. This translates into CASSFGEPRVFSYEQYF.

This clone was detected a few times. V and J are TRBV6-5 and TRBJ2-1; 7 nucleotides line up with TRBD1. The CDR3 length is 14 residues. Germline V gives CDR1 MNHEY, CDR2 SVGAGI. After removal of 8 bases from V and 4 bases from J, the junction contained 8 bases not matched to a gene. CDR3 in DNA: TGTGCCAGCTACCGACAGGGTCCTTACAATGAGCAGTTCTTC. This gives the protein CASYRQGPYNEQFF.

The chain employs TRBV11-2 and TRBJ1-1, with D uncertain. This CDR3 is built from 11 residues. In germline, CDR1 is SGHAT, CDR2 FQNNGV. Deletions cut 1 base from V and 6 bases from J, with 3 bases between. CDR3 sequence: CASSLGPEAFF. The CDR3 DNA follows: TGTGCCAGCAGCTTAGGGCCTGAAGCTTTCTTT.

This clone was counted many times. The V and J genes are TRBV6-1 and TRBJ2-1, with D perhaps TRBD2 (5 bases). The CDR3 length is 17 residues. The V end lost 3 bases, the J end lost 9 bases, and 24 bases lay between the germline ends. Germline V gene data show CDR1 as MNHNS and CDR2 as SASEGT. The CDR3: CASSDPIGERSGGEQFF. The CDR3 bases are TGTGCCAGCAGTGACCCTATTGGAGAGCGGTCTGGTGGTGAGCAGTTCTTC.

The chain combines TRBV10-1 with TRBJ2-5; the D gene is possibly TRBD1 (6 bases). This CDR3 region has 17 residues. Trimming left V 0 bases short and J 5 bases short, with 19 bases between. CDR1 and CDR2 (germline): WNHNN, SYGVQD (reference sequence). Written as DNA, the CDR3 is TGCGCCAGCAGTGAGTCAAGACTGGGGGCGGCCGGGGAGACCCAGTACTTC. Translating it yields CASSESRLGAAGETQYF.

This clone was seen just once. The CDR3 is CASSLGLDEQYF. As DNA, the CDR3 is TGTGCCAGCAGCTTAGGTCTAGACGAGCAGTACTTC. The chain links TRBV7-2 to TRBJ2-7; no clear D gene. Trimming removed 1 base at V and 5 bases at J, with 6 bases between. The CDR3 is made up of 12 amino acids. Germline values: CDR1 SGHTA, CDR2 FQGNSA.

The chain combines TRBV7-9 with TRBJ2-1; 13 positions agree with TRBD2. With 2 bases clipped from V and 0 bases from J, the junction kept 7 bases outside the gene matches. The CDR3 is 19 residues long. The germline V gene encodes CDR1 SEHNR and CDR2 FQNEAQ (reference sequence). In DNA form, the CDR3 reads TGTGCCAGCAGCTTAACGGGACTAGCGGGGATAAACTCCTACAATGAGCAGTTCTTC. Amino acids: CASSLTGLAGINSYNEQFF.

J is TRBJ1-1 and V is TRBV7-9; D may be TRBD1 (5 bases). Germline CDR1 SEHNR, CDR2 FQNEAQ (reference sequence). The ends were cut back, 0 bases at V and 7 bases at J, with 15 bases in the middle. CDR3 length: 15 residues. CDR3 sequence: CASSLAQGGRIEAFF. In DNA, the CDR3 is TGTGCCAGCAGCTTAGCGCAGGGTGGGAGGATTGAAGCTTTCTTT.

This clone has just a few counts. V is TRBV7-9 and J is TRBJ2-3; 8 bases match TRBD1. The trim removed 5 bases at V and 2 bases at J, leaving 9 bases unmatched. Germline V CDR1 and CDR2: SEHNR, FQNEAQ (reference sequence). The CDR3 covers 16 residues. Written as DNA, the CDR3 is TGTGCCAGCAGCATCCTGCGGACAGGGACCACAGATACGCAGTATTTT. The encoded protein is CASSILRTGTTDTQYF. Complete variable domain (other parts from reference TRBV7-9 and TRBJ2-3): DTGVSQNPRHKITKRGQNVTFRCDPISEHNRLYWYRQTLGQGPEFLTYFQNEAQLEKSRLLSDRFSAERPKGSFSTLEIQRTEQGDSAMYLCASSILRTGTTDTQYFGPGTRLTVL.

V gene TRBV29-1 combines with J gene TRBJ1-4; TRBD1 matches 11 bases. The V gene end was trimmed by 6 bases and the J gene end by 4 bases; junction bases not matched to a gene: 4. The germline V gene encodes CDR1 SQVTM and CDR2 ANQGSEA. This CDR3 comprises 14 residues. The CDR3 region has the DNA TGCAGCGTGAAGGGGACAGGGGGTAATGAAAAACTGTTTTTT. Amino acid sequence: CSVKGTGGNEKLFF.

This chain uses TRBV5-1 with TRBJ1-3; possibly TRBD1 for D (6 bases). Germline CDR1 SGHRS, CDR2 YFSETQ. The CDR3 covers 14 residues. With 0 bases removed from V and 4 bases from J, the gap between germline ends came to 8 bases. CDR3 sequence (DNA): TGCGCCAGCAGCTTGGCAGGGGAAGGAAACACCATATATTTT. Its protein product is CASSLAGEGNTIYF.

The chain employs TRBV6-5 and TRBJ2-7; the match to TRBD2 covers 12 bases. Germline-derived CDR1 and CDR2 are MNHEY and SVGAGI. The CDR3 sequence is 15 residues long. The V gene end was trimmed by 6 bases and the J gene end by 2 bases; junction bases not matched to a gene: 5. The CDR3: CASSPGTSGPYEQYF. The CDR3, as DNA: TGTGCCAGCAGCCCCGGGACTAGCGGGCCCTACGAGCAGTACTTC.

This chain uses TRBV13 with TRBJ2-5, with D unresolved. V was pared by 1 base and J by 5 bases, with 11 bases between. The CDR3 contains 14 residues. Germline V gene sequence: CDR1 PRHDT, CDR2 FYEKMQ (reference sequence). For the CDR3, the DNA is TGTGCCAGCAGCTTAGCTTCTAGGCTGGAGACCCAGTACTTC. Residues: CASSLASRLETQYF.